This TCR beta chain was captured in a study of shared clonotypes between healthy human individuals. Assay used: immunoSEQ multiplex PCR; TCRdb lists only in-frame clones, some missing. The sample lists some 700,000 clones, 90% seen once, with less than 40% in the top ten. Looked up from germline, CDR1 is LNHNV and CDR2 is YYDKDF (reference sequence). V was shortened by 5 bases and J by 1 base, with 10 bases between the two germline ends. This CDR3 is built from 14 residues. The specimen sequenced was memory CD8+ T cells from PBMCs. Subset described: CD45RO+ cells pooled with CCR7-negative TemRA cells. J is TRBJ2-3 and V is TRBV15; D remains ambiguous. The clonotype originates from a man between 18 and 29 years old in good health. Some clones in this sample may be carry-over from other donors' samples. The CDR3 is CATSGRTRTDTQYF. CDR3 sequence (DNA): TGTGCCACCAGCGGAAGAACCCGCACAGATACGCAGTATTTT.